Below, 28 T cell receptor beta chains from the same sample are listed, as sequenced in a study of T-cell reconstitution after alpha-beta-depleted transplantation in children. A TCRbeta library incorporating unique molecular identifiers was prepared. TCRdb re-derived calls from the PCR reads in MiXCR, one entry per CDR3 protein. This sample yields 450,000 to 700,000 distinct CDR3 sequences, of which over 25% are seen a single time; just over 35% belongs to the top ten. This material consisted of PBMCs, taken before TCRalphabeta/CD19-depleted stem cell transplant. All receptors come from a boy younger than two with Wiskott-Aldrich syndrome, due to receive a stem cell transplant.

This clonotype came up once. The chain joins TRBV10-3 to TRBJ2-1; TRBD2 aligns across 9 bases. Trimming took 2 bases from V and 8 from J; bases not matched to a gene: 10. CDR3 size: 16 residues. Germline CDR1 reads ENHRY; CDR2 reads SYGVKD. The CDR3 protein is CAISEKAGGDGDEQFF. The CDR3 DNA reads TGTGCCATCAGTGAGAAGGCGGGAGGGGATGGCGATGAGCAGTTCTTC.

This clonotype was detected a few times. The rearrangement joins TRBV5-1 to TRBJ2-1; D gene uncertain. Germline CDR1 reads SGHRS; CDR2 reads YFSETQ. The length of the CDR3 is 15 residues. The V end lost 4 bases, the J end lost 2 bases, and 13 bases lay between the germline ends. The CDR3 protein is CASSPSPSPYNEQFF. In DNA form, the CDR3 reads TGCGCCAGCAGCCCAAGTCCCTCGCCCTACAATGAGCAGTTCTTC. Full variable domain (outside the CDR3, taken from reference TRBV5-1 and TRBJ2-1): KAGVTQTPRYLIKTRGQQVTLSCSPISGHRSVSWYQQTPGQGLQFLFEYFSETQRNKGNFPGRFSGRQFSNSRSEMNVSTLELGDSALYLCASSPSPSPYNEQFFGPGTRLTVL.

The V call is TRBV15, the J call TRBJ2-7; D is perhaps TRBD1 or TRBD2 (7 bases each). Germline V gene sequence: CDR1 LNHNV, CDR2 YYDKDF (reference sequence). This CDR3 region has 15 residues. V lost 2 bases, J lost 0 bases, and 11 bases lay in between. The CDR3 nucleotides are TGTGCCACCAGCAGAAAGCGGGACAGCTCCTACGAGCAGTACTTC. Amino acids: CATSRKRDSSYEQYF.

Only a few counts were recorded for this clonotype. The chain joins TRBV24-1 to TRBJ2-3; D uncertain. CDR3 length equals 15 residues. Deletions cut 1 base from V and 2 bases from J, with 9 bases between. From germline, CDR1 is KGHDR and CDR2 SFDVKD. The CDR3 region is CATSDFRDTTDTQYF. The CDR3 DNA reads TGTGCCACCAGTGATTTTCGAGACACCACAGATACGCAGTATTTT.

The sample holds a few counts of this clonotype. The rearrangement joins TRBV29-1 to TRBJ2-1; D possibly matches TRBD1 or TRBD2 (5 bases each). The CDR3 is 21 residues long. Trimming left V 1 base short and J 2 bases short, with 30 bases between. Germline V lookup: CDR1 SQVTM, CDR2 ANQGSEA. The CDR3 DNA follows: TGCAGCGTTGAAGTTTCGTGGAAGAGGGGCAACCCGGTGGAACCCTACAATGAGCAGTTCTTC. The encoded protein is CSVEVSWKRGNPVEPYNEQFF.

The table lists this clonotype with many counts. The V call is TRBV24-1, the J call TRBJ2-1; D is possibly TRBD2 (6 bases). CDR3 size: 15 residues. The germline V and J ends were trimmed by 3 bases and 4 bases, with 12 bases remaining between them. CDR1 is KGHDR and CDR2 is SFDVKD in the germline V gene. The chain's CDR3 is CATSDPTSSYNEQFF. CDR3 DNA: TGTGCCACCAGTGATCCGACTAGTTCGTACAATGAGCAGTTCTTC.

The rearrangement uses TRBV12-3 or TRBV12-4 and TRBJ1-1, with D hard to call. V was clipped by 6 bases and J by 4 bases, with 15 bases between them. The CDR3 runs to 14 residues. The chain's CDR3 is CASSTKYRATEAFF. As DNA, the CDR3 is TGTGCCAGCAGCACCAAATATAGGGCCACTGAAGCTTTCTTT.

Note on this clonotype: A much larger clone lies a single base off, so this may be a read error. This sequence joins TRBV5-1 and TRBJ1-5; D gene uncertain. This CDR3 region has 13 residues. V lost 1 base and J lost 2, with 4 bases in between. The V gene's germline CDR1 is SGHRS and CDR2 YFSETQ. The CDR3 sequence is CASSLNGNQPQHF. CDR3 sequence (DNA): TGCGCCAGCAGCTTGAATGGCAATCAGCCCCAGCATTTT. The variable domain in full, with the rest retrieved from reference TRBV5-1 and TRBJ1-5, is KAGVTQTPRYLIKTRGQQVTLSCSPISGHRSVSWYQQTPGQGLQFLFEYFSETQRNKGNFPGRFSGRQFSNSRSEMNVSTLELGDSALYLCASSLNGNQPQHFGDGTRLSIL.

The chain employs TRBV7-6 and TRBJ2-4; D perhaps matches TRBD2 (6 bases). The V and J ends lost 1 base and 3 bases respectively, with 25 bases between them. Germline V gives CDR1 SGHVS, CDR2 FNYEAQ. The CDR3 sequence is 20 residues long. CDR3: CASSLGGGGARLGGKNIQYF. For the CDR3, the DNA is TGTGCCAGCAGCTTAGGAGGAGGAGGGGCTAGGCTGGGAGGCAAAAACATTCAGTACTTC. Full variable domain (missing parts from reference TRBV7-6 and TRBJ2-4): GAGVSQSPRYKVTKRGQDVALRCDPISGHVSLYWYRQALGQGPEFLTYFNYEAQQDKSGLPNDRFSAERPEGSISTLTIQRTEQRDSAMYRCASSLGGGGARLGGKNIQYFGAGTRLSVL.

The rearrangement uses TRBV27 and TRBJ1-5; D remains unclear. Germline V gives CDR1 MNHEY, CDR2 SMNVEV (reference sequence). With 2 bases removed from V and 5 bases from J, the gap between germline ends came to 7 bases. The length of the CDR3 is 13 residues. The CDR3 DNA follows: TGTGCCAGCAGTTTAGGGTGGCATCAGCCCCAGCATTTT. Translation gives CASSLGWHQPQHF.

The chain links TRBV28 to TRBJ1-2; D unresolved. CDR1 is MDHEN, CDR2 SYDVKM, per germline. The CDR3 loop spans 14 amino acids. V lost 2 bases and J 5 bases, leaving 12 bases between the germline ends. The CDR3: CASSLKGRTYGYTF. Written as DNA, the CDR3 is TGTGCCAGCAGTTTAAAGGGCCGGACTTATGGCTACACCTTC.

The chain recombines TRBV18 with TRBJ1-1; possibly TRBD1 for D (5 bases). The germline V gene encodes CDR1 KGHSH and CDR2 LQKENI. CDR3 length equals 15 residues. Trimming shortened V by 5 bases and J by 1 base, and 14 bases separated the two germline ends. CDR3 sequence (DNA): TGTGCCAGCTCAACTACAGGAGCGGCGAACACTGAAGCTTTCTTT. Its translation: CASSTTGAANTEAFF.

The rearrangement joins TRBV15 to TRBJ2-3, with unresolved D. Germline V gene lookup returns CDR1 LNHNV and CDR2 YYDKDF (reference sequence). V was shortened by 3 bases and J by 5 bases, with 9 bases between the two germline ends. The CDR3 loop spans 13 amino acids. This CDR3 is CATSRVLLDTQYF. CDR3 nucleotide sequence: TGTGCCACCAGCAGGGTTTTACTAGATACGCAGTATTTT.

Here the CDR3 reads CASSQVSSMGETQYF. The DNA of the CDR3 is TGTGCCAGCAGCCAAGTTAGCTCGATGGGAGAGACCCAGTACTTC. V and J are TRBV4-2 and TRBJ2-5; no clear D. CDR3 length equals 15 residues. The V end was cut by 1 base, the J end by 4 bases, with 13 bases between. Germline CDR1 LGHNA, CDR2 YNFKEQ.

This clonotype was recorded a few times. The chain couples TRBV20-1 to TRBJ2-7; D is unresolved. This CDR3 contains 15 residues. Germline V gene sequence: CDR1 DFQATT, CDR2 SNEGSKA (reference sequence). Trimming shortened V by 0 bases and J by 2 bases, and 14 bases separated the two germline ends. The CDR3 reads CSARDSSGPPYEQYF. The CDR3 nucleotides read TGCAGTGCTAGAGACAGCTCCGGTCCCCCCTACGAGCAGTACTTC.

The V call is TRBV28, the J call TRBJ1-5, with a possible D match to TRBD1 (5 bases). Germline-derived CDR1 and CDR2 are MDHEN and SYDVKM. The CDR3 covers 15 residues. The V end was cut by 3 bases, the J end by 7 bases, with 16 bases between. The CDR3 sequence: CASSFLPRQGQPQHF. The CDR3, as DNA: TGTGCCAGCAGTTTTCTCCCTCGGCAGGGACAGCCCCAGCATTTT.

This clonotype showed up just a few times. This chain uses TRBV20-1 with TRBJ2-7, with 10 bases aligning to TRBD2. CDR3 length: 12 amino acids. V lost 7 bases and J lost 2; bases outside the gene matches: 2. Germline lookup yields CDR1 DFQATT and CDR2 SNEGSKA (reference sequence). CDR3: CSELAGPYEQYF. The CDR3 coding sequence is TGCAGTGAACTAGCGGGACCCTACGAGCAGTACTTC.

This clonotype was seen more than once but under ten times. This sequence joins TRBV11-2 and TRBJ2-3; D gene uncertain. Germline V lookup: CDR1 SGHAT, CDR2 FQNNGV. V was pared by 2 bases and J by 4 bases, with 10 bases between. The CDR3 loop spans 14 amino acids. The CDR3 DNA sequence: TGTGCCAGCAGCTTATTTGCCGAGTCAGATACGCAGTATTTT. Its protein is CASSLFAESDTQYF.

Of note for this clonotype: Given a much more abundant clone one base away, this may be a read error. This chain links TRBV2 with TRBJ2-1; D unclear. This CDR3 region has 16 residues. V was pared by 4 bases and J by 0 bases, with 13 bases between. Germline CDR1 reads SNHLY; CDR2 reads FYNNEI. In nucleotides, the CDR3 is TGTGCCAGCAGTGCAAAGGGAATTAGCTCCTACAATGAGCAGTTCTTC. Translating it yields CASSAKGISSYNEQFF.

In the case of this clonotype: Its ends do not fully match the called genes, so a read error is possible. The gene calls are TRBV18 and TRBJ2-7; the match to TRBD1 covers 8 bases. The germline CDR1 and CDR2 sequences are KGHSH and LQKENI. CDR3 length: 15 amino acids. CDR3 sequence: CASSQGQGMSDGVNF. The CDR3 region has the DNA TGTGCCAGCTCCCAAGGACAGGGTATGTCTGACGGCGTGAACTTC.

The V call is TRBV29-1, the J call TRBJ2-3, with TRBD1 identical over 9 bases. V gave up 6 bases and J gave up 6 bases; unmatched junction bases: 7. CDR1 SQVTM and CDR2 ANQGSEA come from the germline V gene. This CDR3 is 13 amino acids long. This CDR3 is CSVRDRAADTQYF. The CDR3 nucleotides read TGCAGCGTCCGGGACAGGGCGGCCGATACGCAGTATTTT.

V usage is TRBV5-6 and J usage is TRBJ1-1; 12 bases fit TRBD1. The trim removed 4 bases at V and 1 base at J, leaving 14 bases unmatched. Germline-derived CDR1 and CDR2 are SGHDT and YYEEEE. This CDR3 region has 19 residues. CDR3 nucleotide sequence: TGTGCCAGCAGCCCACTTCCGGGACAGGGGGCAGGAGGGAACACTGAAGCTTTCTTT. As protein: CASSPLPGQGAGGNTEAFF.

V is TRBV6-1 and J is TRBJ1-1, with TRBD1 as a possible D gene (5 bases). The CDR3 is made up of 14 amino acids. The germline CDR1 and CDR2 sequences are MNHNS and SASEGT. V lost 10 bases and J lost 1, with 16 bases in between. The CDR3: CATLPGLRNTEAFF. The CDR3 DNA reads TGTGCCACACTACCGGGACTTAGGAACACTGAAGCTTTCTTT.

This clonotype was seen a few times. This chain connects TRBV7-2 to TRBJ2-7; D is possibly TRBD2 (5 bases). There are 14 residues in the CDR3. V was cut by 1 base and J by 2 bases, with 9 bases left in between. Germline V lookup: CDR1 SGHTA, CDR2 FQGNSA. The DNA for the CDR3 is TGTGCCAGCAGCTTAGAGGGTAGCGCCTACGAGCAGTACTTC. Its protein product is CASSLEGSAYEQYF.

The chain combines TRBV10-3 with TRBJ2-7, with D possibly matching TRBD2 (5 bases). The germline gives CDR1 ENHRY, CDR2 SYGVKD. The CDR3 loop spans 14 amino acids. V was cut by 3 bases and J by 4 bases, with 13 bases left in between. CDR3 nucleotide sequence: TGTGCCATCAGTGATTACGGAGGAAAGTACGAGCAGTACTTC. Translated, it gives CAISDYGGKYEQYF.

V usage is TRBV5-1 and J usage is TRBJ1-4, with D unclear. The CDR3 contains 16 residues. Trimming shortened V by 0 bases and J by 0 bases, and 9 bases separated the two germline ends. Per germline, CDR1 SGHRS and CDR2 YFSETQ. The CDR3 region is CASSLGRIATNEKLFF. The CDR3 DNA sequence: TGCGCCAGCAGCTTGGGGCGGATTGCAACTAATGAAAAACTGTTTTTT.

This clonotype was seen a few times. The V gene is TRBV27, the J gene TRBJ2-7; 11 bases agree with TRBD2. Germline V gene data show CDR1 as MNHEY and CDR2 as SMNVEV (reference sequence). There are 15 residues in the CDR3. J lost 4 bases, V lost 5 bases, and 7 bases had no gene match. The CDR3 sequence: CASSPSSGRTYEQYF. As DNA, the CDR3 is TGTGCCAGCAGTCCCTCTAGCGGGAGGACATACGAGCAGTACTTC.

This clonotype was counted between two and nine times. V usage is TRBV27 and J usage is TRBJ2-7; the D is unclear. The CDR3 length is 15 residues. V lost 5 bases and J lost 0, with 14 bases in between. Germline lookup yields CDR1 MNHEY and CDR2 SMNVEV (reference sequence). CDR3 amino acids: CASSTIGNGSYEQYF. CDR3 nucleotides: TGTGCCAGCAGTACTATCGGAAACGGCTCCTACGAGCAGTACTTC.